Each of the 16 T cell receptor beta chains below was sequenced from the same sample in a study of control samples from healthy donors and cancer patients. Clones were sequenced by immunoSEQ multiplex PCR, and TCRdb holds only the in-frame ones, with some missing. The sample holds 98,000 or so clones, around four fifths seen once. Input material: blood. These TCRs come from a man younger than 35 in good health.

The V call is TRBV7-9, the J call TRBJ2-6, with 7 bases lining up with TRBD1. Per germline, CDR1 SEHNR and CDR2 FQNEAQ (reference sequence). This CDR3 contains 17 residues. After removal of 5 bases from V and 0 bases from J, the junction contained 7 bases not matched to a gene. The CDR3, as DNA: TGTGCCAGCAGCCGGGACAGTTGGGACTCTGGGGCCAACGTCCTGACTTTC. The encoded protein is CASSRDSWDSGANVLTF.

The CDR3 region is CASSPSRGIMYGYTF. The CDR3 bases are TGTGCCAGTAGTCCCAGCAGGGGGATTATGTATGGCTACACCTTC. The V gene is TRBV19, the J gene TRBJ1-2; TRBD1 aligns across 7 bases. With V trimmed by 5 bases and J by 5 bases, 11 bases remained unmatched. The CDR3 runs 15 residues. Germline values: CDR1 LNHDA, CDR2 SQIVND (reference sequence).

This clone is labeled as medium-sized (0.01 to 0.1%). The chain combines TRBV19 with TRBJ1-2, with no clear D. V was pared by 9 bases and J by 4 bases, with 6 bases between. Per germline, CDR1 LNHDA and CDR2 SQIVND (reference sequence). The CDR3 loop spans 10 amino acids. CDR3 DNA sequence: TGTGCCAGGCAAACCTATGGCTACACCTTC. Residues: CARQTYGYTF.

This chain links TRBV5-4 with TRBJ2-6, with D unresolved. V gave up 4 bases and J gave up 4 bases, with 9 bases separating them. Looked up from germline, CDR1 is SGHNT and CDR2 is YYREEE (reference sequence). The CDR3 runs 14 residues. The CDR3 DNA sequence: TGTGCCAGCAGCCCGGATGACGGGGCCAACGTCCTGACTTTC. Amino acid sequence: CASSPDDGANVLTF.

J is TRBJ1-6 and V is TRBV25-1; D remains ambiguous. V lost 1 base, J lost 5 bases, and 6 bases lay in between. Looked up from germline, CDR1 is MGHDK and CDR2 is SYGVNS. The CDR3 length is 14 residues. The CDR3 DNA reads as TGTGCCAGCAGTGAATGGGCCGATAATTCACCCCTCCACTTT. It is translated as CASSEWADNSPLHF.

This chain joins TRBV5-4 and TRBJ2-2, with 9 bases that match TRBD1. Germline CDR1 and CDR2: SGHNT and YYREEE (reference sequence). V lost 10 bases, J lost 3 bases, and 7 bases stayed unmatched. The CDR3 is 14 amino acids. The chain's CDR3 is CAYEQGAYTGELFF. The DNA for the CDR3 is TGTGCCTACGAACAGGGGGCGTACACCGGGGAGCTGTTTTTT. The full variable domain, rest sourced from reference TRBV5-4 and TRBJ2-2, is ETGVTQSPTHLIKTRGQQVTLRCSSQSGHNTVSWYQQALGQGPQFIFQYYREEENGRGNFPPRFSGLQFPNYSSELNVNALELDDSALYLCAYEQGAYTGELFFGEGSRLTVL.

The rearrangement links TRBV7-8 to TRBJ2-5; 7 positions agree with TRBD1. Germline CDR1 reads SGHVS; CDR2 reads FQNEAQ. The CDR3 is made up of 16 amino acids. Trimming cost V 5 bases and J 4 bases; bases outside gene matches: 13. The CDR3 nucleotides read TGTGCCAGCAGCACCGGACAGGCTCATCCTCTAGAGACCCAGTACTTC. Its translation: CASSTGQAHPLETQYF.

V gene TRBV3-1 (or the pseudogene TRBV3-2) combines with J gene TRBJ2-5, with a possible D match to TRBD2 (5 bases). Germline V gives CDR1 LGHDT, CDR2 YNNKEL (reference sequence). This CDR3 contains 16 residues. The ends were cut back, 2 bases at V and 2 bases at J, with 15 bases in the middle. CDR3 region: CASSQSGSRLQETQYF. CDR3 bases: TGTGCCAGCAGCCAAAGTGGATCCAGACTACAAGAGACCCAGTACTTC.

The chain links TRBV6-2 or TRBV6-3 to TRBJ2-1, with no clear D. The CDR3 is 12 amino acids. V was clipped by 2 bases and J by 15 bases, with 14 bases between them. Per germline, CDR1 MNHEY and CDR2 SVGEGT. CDR3 residues: CASSYPDQKGFF. Written as DNA, the CDR3 is TGTGCCAGCAGTTACCCGGACCAGAAGGGGTTCTTC.

This clone has just a few counts. The chain is built from TRBV19 and TRBJ1-6; D is unresolved. Germline lookup yields CDR1 LNHDA and CDR2 SQIVND (reference sequence). CDR3 size: 15 residues. The V and J ends lost 6 bases and 0 bases respectively, with 9 bases between them. CDR3 region: CASSSRNSYNSPLHF. The CDR3 region has the DNA TGTGCCAGTAGCTCAAGAAACTCCTATAATTCACCCCTCCACTTT.

The chain has TRBV7-8 and TRBJ2-2, with 9 bases that match TRBD1. The germline gives CDR1 SGHVS, CDR2 FQNEAQ. V trimming: 5 bases; J trimming: 1 base; junction bases outside the gene matches: 2. The CDR3 length is 15 residues. CDR3 DNA: TGTGCCAGCAGCAGGGACAGGGTGAACACCGGGGAGCTGTTTTTT. Residues: CASSRDRVNTGELFF.

The count of this clone is one. The chain joins TRBV18 to TRBJ2-3, with 8 bases identical to TRBD1. The V and J ends lost 7 bases and 3 bases, in that order; junction bases with no gene match: 6. Germline values: CDR1 KGHSH, CDR2 LQKENI. CDR3 length: 14 residues. The CDR3 sequence is CASLRQGPTDTQYF. The CDR3 nucleotides read TGTGCCAGCTTACGACAGGGGCCGACAGATACGCAGTATTTT.

The sample holds one count of this clone. This chain links TRBV18 with TRBJ1-2; TRBD1 matches 8 bases. CDR1 KGHSH and CDR2 LQKENI come from the germline V gene. The CDR3 sequence is 15 residues long. The V gene end was trimmed by 3 bases and the J gene end by 11 bases; junction bases not matched to a gene: 14. In nucleotides, the CDR3 is TGTGCCAGCTCACCTGCAGGGGGCGAGGGGCAGAGATACACCTTC. It is translated as CASSPAGGEGQRYTF.

This clone occurred a few times. CDR3 nucleotides: TGTGCCAGCAGTTTACGGCAGGGAGCCGGGGAGCTGTTTTTT. It encodes CASSLRQGAGELFF. The chain carries TRBV28 and TRBJ2-2; TRBD1 or TRBD2 may be the D gene (5 bases each). V was cut by 2 bases and J by 6 bases, with 10 bases left in between. Germline loops: CDR1 MDHEN, CDR2 SYDVKM. The CDR3 totals 14 residues.

The chain recombines TRBV7-2 with TRBJ1-5; no reliable D call. The CDR3 runs to 14 residues. The germline V and J ends were trimmed by 3 bases and 5 bases, with 11 bases remaining between them. CDR1 and CDR2 (germline): SGHTA, FQGNSA. The CDR3 protein is CASSFPGFDQPQHF. CDR3 nucleotides: TGTGCCAGCAGCTTTCCCGGGTTCGATCAGCCCCAGCATTTT.

The chain is built from TRBV5-6 and TRBJ2-7; no firm D call. Trimming left V 0 bases short and J 3 bases short, with 4 bases between. CDR3 length: 12 amino acids. The germline CDR1 and CDR2 sequences are SGHDT and YYEEEE. The CDR3 DNA follows: TGTGCCAGCAGCTTGGGGGACTACGAGCAGTACGTC. The encoded protein is CASSLGDYEQYV.